The entry below gives a single TCR beta chain sequence along with its context. The antigen remains unidentified. These data come from a study of OX40 agonist ivuxolimab in advanced cancers. Background on the study: Patients were given ivuxolimab, an antibody that agonizes OX40 (CD134). Hepatocellular carcinoma, melanoma, renal cell or head and neck cancer occurred in dose-escalation patients.

The table came from immunoSEQ multiplex PCR; TCRdb's copy has only in-frame clones and leaves some out. The sample consists of 55,000 to 60,000 clones, 85% of them appearing once. Germline V CDR1 and CDR2: LNHDA, SQIVND (reference sequence). V gave up 6 bases and J gave up 1 base; unmatched junction bases: 9. The CDR3 is 17 amino acids. Findings and limits, study-wide: Certain nonresponders likewise exhibited a low normalized T-cell clonal expansion.

V and J are TRBV19 and TRBJ1-5; 10 bases fit TRBD1. This sequence originates from an adult with an advanced solid tumor such as melanoma, head and neck, liver or kidney cancer. The sequenced sample was CD4+ or CD8+ T cells sorted from blood, obtained in a trial of the OX40 agonist ivuxolimab. The DNA for the CDR3 is TGTGCCAGTAGCCCCCGAGGGACAGGGGAGAGCAATCAGCCCCAGCATTTT. Amino acids: CASSPRGTGESNQPQHF.